One and the same sample provided the 5 T cell receptor beta chains below, sequenced in a study of cytomegalovirus exposure and HLA in healthy donors. Sequenced by immunoSEQ multiplex PCR; TCRdb stores in-frame clones only, minus some. The table shows some 130,000 clones, with roughly 90% occurring only once. Sequencing input: PBMCs. These receptors were taken from a man younger than 40 in good health and CMV-seronegative.

This clone has a handful of counts. V gene TRBV9 combines with J gene TRBJ2-2; no clear D gene. CDR1 is SGDLS and CDR2 is YYNGEE in the germline V gene. Deletions cut 0 bases from V and 4 bases from J, with 4 bases between. There are 13 residues in the CDR3. The CDR3, as DNA: TGTGCCAGCAGCGTAGGGCCCACCGGGGAGCTGTTTTTT. It specifies CASSVGPTGELFF.

The chain combines TRBV4-1 with TRBJ2-7; weak D call: TRBD2 (5 bases). Germline V gene data show CDR1 as MGHRA and CDR2 as YSYEKL. This CDR3 spans 15 amino acids. The V and J ends lost 0 bases and 0 bases respectively, with 9 bases between them. The CDR3 region has the DNA TGCGCCAGCAGCCAAGAGAAGCGGAGCTCCTACGAGCAGTACTTC. This encodes CASSQEKRSSYEQYF.

This chain uses TRBV13 with TRBJ2-7, with D possibly TRBD1 on 6 matching bases. The CDR3 runs to 16 residues. Germline CDR1 PRHDT, CDR2 FYEKMQ (reference sequence). Between the trimmed V and J ends, which lost 0 bases and 1 base, there was a span of 13 bases. CDR3 DNA sequence: TGTGCCAGCAGCTTAGGCCCGGCAGGGGCGTCCTACGAGCAGTACTTC. Translation: CASSLGPAGASYEQYF.

This chain joins TRBV30 and TRBJ1-2; no clear D gene. This CDR3 comprises 11 residues. Germline-derived CDR1 and CDR2 are GTSNPN and SVGIG (reference sequence). Trimming left V 3 bases short and J 6 bases short, with 8 bases between. CDR3 nucleotides: TGTGCCTGGAGAGGGAGTGATGGCTACACCTTC. Amino acid sequence: CAWRGSDGYTF.

The chain is built from TRBV7-3 and TRBJ2-1; D perhaps matches TRBD1 (5 bases). Trimming left V 5 bases short and J 7 bases short, with 18 bases between. This CDR3 spans 15 amino acids. Per the germline V gene, CDR1 is SGHTA and CDR2 is FQGTGA. This chain's CDR3 is CASSPTMGPTNEQFF. CDR3 in DNA: TGTGCCAGCAGCCCTACCATGGGGCCGACGAATGAGCAGTTCTTC.